Listed here are 10 T cell receptor beta chains from one sample, sequenced in a study of neurological immune-mediated disorders. From the 5' RACE reads, TCRdb called clonotypes with MiXCR, one entry per CDR3 protein. This sample yields approximately 48,000 distinct CDR3 sequences, of which 9% to 12% are seen a single time; about 5.7% belongs to the top ten. The specimen was PBMCs. The origin of the receptors is a man aged 65 to 85 with HTLV-1-associated myelopathy (HAM/TSP).

There are many counts of this clonotype. The chain links TRBV7-2 to TRBJ2-1; 8 nucleotides line up with TRBD2. The CDR3 is made up of 15 amino acids. V was pared by 2 bases and J by 8 bases, with 8 bases of the junction left unmatched. CDR1 and CDR2 from the germline V gene are SGHTA and FQGNSA. Written as DNA, the CDR3 is TGTGCCAGCAGCTTAACGGGGGGGCGCATCGATGAGCAGTTCTTC. Translated: CASSLTGGRIDEQFF.

The table lists this clonotype with many counts. V is TRBV29-1 and J is TRBJ2-7; TRBD1 agrees at 9 bases. Per germline, CDR1 SQVTM and CDR2 ANQGSEA. This CDR3 is built from 13 residues. Germline trimming cut 6 bases from V and 7 bases from J; bases unmatched to any gene: 10. The DNA of the CDR3 is TGCAGCGTGACACGGGACAGGGTAGGTGAGCAGTACTTC. Translated: CSVTRDRVGEQYF.

The chain couples TRBV6-2 or TRBV6-3 to TRBJ2-7; TRBD2 is a possible D gene (6 bases). The V gene's germline CDR1 is MNHEY and CDR2 SVGEGT. The CDR3 spans 15 residues. The ends were cut back, 5 bases at V and 3 bases at J, with 17 bases in the middle. CDR3 in DNA: TGTGCCAGCAGTCCATGGGACTCCCTCCTCTACGAGCAGTACTTC. Translation: CASSPWDSLLYEQYF.

The sample holds many counts of this clonotype. CDR3 sequence reads: CASSLLQETQYF. DNA for the CDR3: TGTGCCAGCAGTTTACTCCAAGAGACCCAGTACTTC. The J gene is TRBJ2-5, the V gene TRBV12-3 or TRBV12-4, with D uncertain. CDR3 size: 12 residues. The V end lost 2 bases, the J end lost 1 base, and 2 bases lay between the germline ends.

Details on this clonotype: With a much larger clone just one base away, this may be a read error. The V call is TRBV14, the J call TRBJ1-2; D is unresolved. The germline V gene encodes CDR1 SGHDN and CDR2 FVKESK. This CDR3 is 13 amino acids long. Trimming shortened V by 1 base and J by 9 bases, and 12 bases separated the two germline ends. CDR3 region: CASSQARQYCYTF. For the CDR3, the DNA is TGTGCCAGCAGCCAAGCTAGGCAGTATTGCTACACCTTC. Drawing the rest from reference TRBV14 and TRBJ1-2, the complete variable domain is EAGVTQFPSHSVIEKGQTVTLRCDPISGHDNLYWYRRVMGKEIKFLLHFVKESKQDESGMPNNRFLAERTGGTYSTLKVQPAELEDSGVYFCASSQARQYCYTFGSGTRLTVV.

The sample holds many counts of this clonotype. The chain couples TRBV7-2 to TRBJ2-3; unclear D gene. Germline loops: CDR1 SGHTA, CDR2 FQGNSA. V was pared by 5 bases and J by 0 bases, with 24 bases between. The CDR3 has 19 residues. The CDR3 DNA follows: TGTGCCAGCAGCCAAAACCCTACCCGTCGCGGCCCAAGCACAGATACGCAGTATTTT. Protein sequence: CASSQNPTRRGPSTDTQYF.

This clonotype has a count of ten or more. The chain employs TRBV6-5 and TRBJ2-7; D gene uncertain. Looked up from germline, CDR1 is MNHEY and CDR2 is SVGAGI. The CDR3 is 11 residues long. V was pared by 2 bases and J by 7 bases, with 6 bases between. The CDR3 nucleotides are TGTGCCAGCAGTTACGTGGGGGAGCAGTACTTC. Its protein is CASSYVGEQYF.

Of note for this clonotype: Being one base from a much bigger clone, this may be a read error. The chain combines TRBV6-2 or TRBV6-3 with TRBJ2-1, with D possibly matching TRBD2 (6 bases). The CDR3 has 15 residues. V was trimmed by 6 bases and J by 7 bases, leaving 19 bases between them. The germline CDR1 and CDR2 sequences are MNHEY and SVGEGT. CDR3 region: CASSPPGRTVNEQFF. As DNA, the CDR3 is TGTGCCAGCAGCCCCCCGGGGAGGACCGTGAATGAGCAGTTCTTC.

This clonotype qualifies as medium-sized. The rearrangement links TRBV20-1 to TRBJ1-2; 7 bases are a match to TRBD1. Germline V gives CDR1 DFQATT, CDR2 SNEGSKA (reference sequence). The CDR3 length is 13 residues. With 6 bases clipped from V and 7 bases from J, the junction kept 11 bases outside the gene matches. For the CDR3, the DNA is TGCAGTGCGGAACAGGGGCGCATTTTTGGCTACACCTTC. Its translation: CSAEQGRIFGYTF.

Ten or more counts support this clonotype. The chain recombines TRBV5-1 with TRBJ2-1; D is possibly TRBD2 (6 bases). Trimming pared 5 bases from V and 3 bases from J, leaving 9 bases between. The V gene's germline CDR1 is SGHRS and CDR2 YFSETQ. The CDR3 has 13 residues. The CDR3 DNA reads TGCGCCAGCAGTAGGAGGGGCTACAATGAGCAGTTCTTC. Its translation: CASSRRGYNEQFF.